Each of the 29 T cell receptor beta chains below was sequenced from the same sample in a study of T cell repertoires in cytomegalovirus infection (dated by TCRdb to between 2018 and 2020). Sequenced using an Illumina HiSeq 1500. TCRdb reanalyzed the raw reads on its own, using fastp at Q25 for trimming and MiXCR for clone calling, and kept in-frame beta chains. Rows merge per CDR3 protein into single entries with the most common DNA and genes. A total of under 90,000 distinct CDR3 sequences appear in this sample, roughly half of them only once. Over 90% of the sample goes to the ten largest clones. These TCRs are of unknown antigen specificity. Interpreted using the paper, the treatment or condition label stands for: in vitro stimulation with specific CMV peptide epitopes to enrich CMV-specific T cells. The material sequenced was CD8+ T cells from cultured PBMCs, taken from culture after CMV antigen stimulation. Source of these receptors: a human donor in good health (CMV status not recorded). Some clones in this sample may be carry-over from other donors' samples.

This rearrangement joins TRBV28 to TRBJ1-2; no clear D. The CDR3 consists of 12 residues. With 0 bases removed from V and 2 bases from J, the gap between germline ends came to 1 base. Germline V gene sequence: CDR1 MDHEN, CDR2 SYDVKM. The DNA for the CDR3 is TGTGCCAGCAGTTTATGGAACTATGGCTACACCTTC. Its protein is CASSLWNYGYTF.

This chain links TRBV6-4 with TRBJ2-3; the D gene is possibly TRBD2 (5 bases). The CDR3 is 15 amino acids. V was pared by 0 bases and J by 1 base, with 8 bases between. Germline CDR1 MRHNA, CDR2 SNTAGT. The CDR3 sequence is CASSDSVGGTDTQYF. The DNA for the CDR3 is TGTGCCAGCAGTGACTCAGTGGGAGGCACAGATACGCAGTATTTT.

The CDR3 reads CASSGTGGTTEAFF. CDR3 sequence (DNA): TGTGCCAGCAGCGGGACTGGGGGGACCACTGAAGCTTTCTTT. The chain couples TRBV9 to TRBJ1-1; D is perhaps TRBD1 (5 bases). CDR1 and CDR2 from the germline V gene are SGDLS and YYNGEE. The CDR3 runs 14 residues. The ends were cut back, 3 bases at V and 4 bases at J, with 13 bases in the middle.

The chain employs TRBV7-3 and TRBJ1-1; D is undetermined. The germline V and J ends were trimmed by 2 bases and 6 bases, with 10 bases remaining between them. The germline gives CDR1 SGHTA, CDR2 FQGTGA. The length of the CDR3 is 13 residues. CDR3 bases: TGTGCCAGCAGCTTAGGGGTTGGGGCTGAAGCTTTCTTT. Its translation: CASSLGVGAEAFF.

The chain is built from TRBV15 and TRBJ2-3; the D gene is possibly TRBD2 (6 bases). Germline-derived CDR1 and CDR2 are LNHNV and YYDKDF (reference sequence). Trimming left V 3 bases short and J 2 bases short, with 12 bases between. The CDR3 has 15 amino acids. This chain's CDR3 is CATSSSAGSTDTQYF. DNA of the CDR3: TGTGCCACCAGCAGTAGTGCGGGGTCCACAGATACGCAGTATTTT.

This clonotype occurred a few times. The chain recombines TRBV7-9 with TRBJ2-2, with 7 nucleotides matching TRBD2. V lost 5 bases to trimming and J lost 10 bases; unmatched junction nucleotides: 16. This CDR3 is 16 amino acids long. The germline CDR1 and CDR2 sequences are SEHNR and FQNEAQ (reference sequence). CDR3 loop: CASSPRLAQAALELFF. CDR3 nucleotides: TGTGCCAGCAGCCCTCGACTAGCCCAGGCTGCCTTGGAGCTGTTTTTT.

This clonotype was observed a few times. The V call is TRBV2, the J call TRBJ2-3; TRBD2 aligns across 11 bases. J gave up 0 bases and V 7 bases, and 18 bases lay outside the gene matches. Germline CDR1 is SNHLY and CDR2 is FYNNEI. The CDR3 has 20 amino acids. Here the CDR3 DNA reads TGTGCCAGCATCACCATCGGGCTAGCGGGAGGCCAACGGAGCACAGATACGCAGTATTTT. Its translation: CASITIGLAGGQRSTDTQYF.

This clonotype showed up just a few times. The CDR3: CASSEGLAGYEQYF. The CDR3 DNA reads as TGCGCCAGCAGCGAGGGACTAGCCGGGTACGAGCAGTACTTC. The chain joins TRBV4-1 to TRBJ2-7, with TRBD2 matching over 9 bases. The germline V gene has CDR1 MGHRA and CDR2 YSYEKL. Trimming cost V 5 bases and J 4 bases; bases outside gene matches: 6. CDR3 size: 14 residues.

The chain has TRBV6-5 and TRBJ2-1; possibly TRBD1 for D (5 bases). Germline V CDR1 and CDR2: MNHEY, SVGAGI. This CDR3 has 13 amino acids. The V and J ends lost 5 bases and 3 bases respectively, with 8 bases between them. CDR3 in amino acids: CASSGQNYNEQFF. CDR3 bases: TGTGCCAGCAGTGGACAAAACTACAATGAGCAGTTCTTC.

The chain is built from TRBV7-9 and TRBJ1-2, with TRBD1 identical over 7 bases. The trim removed 2 bases at V and 2 bases at J, leaving 2 bases unmatched. This CDR3 contains 14 residues. Germline-derived CDR1 and CDR2 are SEHNR and FQNEAQ (reference sequence). DNA of the CDR3: TGTGCCAGCAGCTTAAAGGGGGCAAACTATGGCTACACCTTC. Its protein product is CASSLKGANYGYTF.

The rearrangement joins TRBV7-3 to TRBJ1-1; 9 bases line up with TRBD1. This CDR3 is built from 17 residues. V shed 1 base, J shed 5 bases, and the junction held 11 bases outside the gene matches. The germline gives CDR1 SGHTA, CDR2 FQGTGA. The DNA of the CDR3 is TGTGCCAGCAGCTTAAGGGGGGCGGACAGGGGAGATACTGAAGCTTTCTTT. Protein product: CASSLRGADRGDTEAFF.

This clonotype has more than one count but fewer than ten. The chain combines TRBV28 with TRBJ1-3, with a tentative D call TRBD1 (5 bases). The CDR3 contains 15 residues. Germline V gene sequence: CDR1 MDHEN, CDR2 SYDVKM. The V end lost 7 bases, the J end lost 0 bases, and 13 bases lay between the germline ends. For the CDR3, the DNA is TGTGCCAGCATTGAGGGGAGCGTCTCTGGAAACACCATATATTTT. It encodes CASIEGSVSGNTIYF.

The table lists this clonotype with a few counts. The rearrangement links TRBV7-8 to TRBJ2-1; 7 bases are a match to TRBD2. This CDR3 region has 15 residues. Germline V gives CDR1 SGHVS, CDR2 FQNEAQ. Losses at the gene ends were 3 bases for V and 5 bases for J; bases not matched to a gene: 7. The CDR3 loop reads CASSFPAGSNNEQFF. Written as DNA, the CDR3 is TGTGCCAGCAGCTTCCCAGCGGGAAGTAACAATGAGCAGTTCTTC.

The chain combines TRBV7-8 with TRBJ2-7; 15 positions match TRBD2. V trimming: 4 bases; J trimming: 1 base; junction bases outside the gene matches: 8. The germline gives CDR1 SGHVS, CDR2 FQNEAQ. This CDR3 is 18 amino acids long. The CDR3 nucleotides are TGTGCCAGCAGCTCCGGACTAGCGGGAGGGCCCAAGTCCTACGAGCAGTACTTC. It encodes CASSSGLAGGPKSYEQYF. The full variable domain, rest sourced from reference TRBV7-8 and TRBJ2-7, is GAGVSQSPRYKVAKRGQDVALRCDPISGHVSLFWYQQALGQGPEFLTYFQNEAQLDKSGLPSDRFFAERPEGSVSTLKIQRTQQEDSAVYLCASSSGLAGGPKSYEQYFGPGTRLTVT.

The chain couples TRBV7-2 to TRBJ2-5; a weak D match, TRBD2 (5 bases). The CDR3 consists of 15 residues. V dropped 5 bases and J dropped 5 bases, with 18 bases sitting between them. The V gene's germline CDR1 is SGHTA and CDR2 FQGNSA. The CDR3 DNA follows: TGTGCCAGCAGCCCCGAGGGTGGAGTCAGGGAGACCCAGTACTTC. Its protein is CASSPEGGVRETQYF. The full variable domain, in which reference TRBV7-2 and TRBJ2-5 provide the parts outside the CDR3, is GAGVSQSPSNKVTEKGKDVELRCDPISGHTALYWYRQSLGQGLEFLIYFQGNSAPDKSGLPSDRFSAERTGGSVSTLTIQRTQQEDSAVYLCASSPEGGVRETQYFGPGTRLLVL.

This clonotype has more than one count but fewer than ten. The gene calls are TRBV28 and TRBJ2-5; 12 nucleotides match TRBD2. Germline trimming cut 3 bases from V and 2 bases from J; bases unmatched to any gene: 1. Germline V CDR1 and CDR2: MDHEN, SYDVKM. The CDR3 consists of 15 residues. As DNA, the CDR3 is TGTGCCAGCAGTTTGCTAGCGGGAGGGCAAGAGACCCAGTACTTC. Amino acid sequence: CASSLLAGGQETQYF.

The chain is built from TRBV28 and TRBJ2-7, with no clear D. V lost 5 bases to trimming and J lost 0 bases, with 11 bases between them. This CDR3 spans 14 amino acids. Germline lookup yields CDR1 MDHEN and CDR2 SYDVKM. The CDR3 region is CASSPLVSSYEQYF. The DNA for the CDR3 is TGTGCCAGCAGTCCTTTAGTAAGCTCCTACGAGCAGTACTTC. The full variable domain, its missing parts supplied by reference TRBV28 and TRBJ2-7, is DVKVTQSSRYLVKRTGEKVFLECVQDMDHENMFWYRQDPGLGLRLIYFSYDVKMKEKGDIPEGYSVSREKKERFSLILESASTNQTSMYLCASSPLVSSYEQYFGPGTRLTVT.

This clonotype was seen a few times. The V gene is TRBV12-3 or TRBV12-4, the J gene TRBJ1-1; 7 bases line up with TRBD1. The trim removed 4 bases at V and 5 bases at J, leaving 19 bases unmatched. The CDR3 contains 18 residues. This chain's CDR3 is CASSSQILLTGPRTEAFF. CDR3 in DNA: TGTGCCAGCAGTTCTCAAATCCTATTGACAGGGCCGCGGACTGAAGCTTTCTTT.

This clonotype was detected only a few times. V gene TRBV19 combines with J gene TRBJ1-1; TRBD1 might be the D (5 bases). CDR1 LNHDA and CDR2 SQIVND come from the germline V gene (reference sequence). The germline V and J ends were trimmed by 6 bases and 3 bases, with 14 bases remaining between them. The CDR3 loop spans 14 amino acids. CDR3 in amino acids: CASSRGPGDTEAFF. CDR3 nucleotides: TGTGCCAGTAGCAGAGGACCGGGGGACACTGAAGCTTTCTTT.

This clonotype was picked up a small number of times. This chain joins TRBV20-1 and TRBJ1-6; D not certain. Between the trimmed V and J ends, which lost 3 bases and 0 bases, there was a span of 12 bases. The CDR3 totals 16 residues. Germline V lookup: CDR1 DFQATT, CDR2 SNEGSKA (reference sequence). The CDR3, as DNA: TGCAGTGCTAGCCCCAGGCCGAGCTCCTATAATTCACCCCTCCACTTT. This gives the protein CSASPRPSSYNSPLHF.

This clonotype was counted a single time. The genes are TRBV2 and TRBJ2-7; tentatively, D is TRBD2 (6 bases). Trimming left V 7 bases short and J 3 bases short, with 16 bases between. This CDR3 is 14 amino acids long. Germline V lookup: CDR1 SNHLY, CDR2 FYNNEI. CDR3 amino acids: CASIVASAVYEQYF. The CDR3 DNA sequence: TGTGCCAGCATAGTGGCTAGCGCCGTCTACGAGCAGTACTTC.

The chain recombines TRBV4-2 with TRBJ2-2, with TRBD2 matching over 8 bases. The junction had 4 bases not matched to a gene; V was cut back by 1 base and J by 6 bases. This CDR3 has 15 residues. The V gene's germline CDR1 is LGHNA and CDR2 YNFKEQ. The CDR3 DNA sequence: TGTGCCAGCAGCCAAGGACTAGCGTCCCCCGGGGAGCTGTTTTTT. Encoded protein: CASSQGLASPGELFF.

This clonotype was observed many times. The rearrangement links TRBV7-2 to TRBJ2-5; tentative D call: TRBD2 (5 bases). The CDR3 length is 14 residues. Germline-derived CDR1 and CDR2 are SGHTA and FQGNSA. V was pared by 1 base and J by 5 bases, with 11 bases between. The CDR3 DNA is TGTGCCAGCAGCTTAGTGGGTAGCGAGGAGACCCAGTACTTC. Translated, it gives CASSLVGSEETQYF.

This clonotype appeared a few times. This chain uses TRBV7-2 with TRBJ2-2; D tentatively fits TRBD1 or TRBD2 (5 bases each). CDR3 size: 15 residues. Germline V lookup: CDR1 SGHTA, CDR2 FQGNSA. Trimming removed 5 bases at V and 0 bases at J, with 10 bases between. CDR3 DNA: TGTGCCAGCAGCGGGGACGGATCGAACACCGGGGAGCTGTTTTTT. Encoded protein: CASSGDGSNTGELFF.

The rearrangement uses TRBV7-6 and TRBJ1-4; 7 positions agree with TRBD1. The junction had 8 bases not matched to a gene; V was cut back by 5 bases and J by 5 bases. The CDR3 runs to 15 residues. CDR1 and CDR2 (germline): SGHVS, FNYEAQ. In DNA, the CDR3 is TGTGCCAGCAGCGCATCGACAGGGCGAAATGAAAAACTGTTTTTT. Translating it yields CASSASTGRNEKLFF.

This clonotype was observed a handful of times. The chain links TRBV7-6 to TRBJ2-1; tentative D call: TRBD2 (5 bases). The CDR3 is made up of 12 amino acids. V lost 1 base, J lost 9 bases, and 7 bases lay in between. The germline gives CDR1 SGHVS, CDR2 FNYEAQ. The CDR3 DNA reads TGTGCCAGCAGCTTAGAAGGAGGTGAGCAGTTCTTC. Protein sequence: CASSLEGGEQFF. Full variable domain (rest looked up from reference TRBV7-6 and TRBJ2-1): GAGVSQSPRYKVTKRGQDVALRCDPISGHVSLYWYRQALGQGPEFLTYFNYEAQQDKSGLPNDRFSAERPEGSISTLTIQRTEQRDSAMYRCASSLEGGEQFFGPGTRLTVL.

The J gene is TRBJ2-7, the V gene TRBV7-8; 7 bases fit TRBD1. This CDR3 is 15 amino acids long. Losses at the gene ends were 5 bases for V and 4 bases for J; bases not matched to a gene: 11. CDR1 SGHVS and CDR2 FQNEAQ come from the germline V gene. CDR3 nucleotide sequence: TGTGCCAGCAGCCCCGGTATGACAGGGAGTTACGAGCAGTACTTC. Amino acid sequence: CASSPGMTGSYEQYF.

This clonotype showed up just a few times. This chain uses TRBV6-1 with TRBJ1-1; no firm D call. CDR1 is MNHNS and CDR2 is SASEGT in the germline V gene. The CDR3 sequence is 14 residues long. V was pared by 5 bases and J by 14 bases, with 24 bases between. CDR3 sequence (DNA): TGTGCCAGCAGTTCCCCAGAACCGAGCACTGAAGAGTTCTTT. Translated: CASSSPEPSTEEFF.

This clonotype came up a few times. The chain joins TRBV7-6 to TRBJ1-1; D gene uncertain. Germline V lookup: CDR1 SGHVS, CDR2 FNYEAQ. V was clipped by 0 bases and J by 5 bases, with 10 bases between them. The CDR3 is 14 amino acids. Here the CDR3 reads CASSLAKDLTEAFF. The CDR3, as DNA: TGTGCCAGCAGCTTAGCGAAAGACTTGACTGAAGCTTTCTTT.